This TCR beta chain was recorded in a study of Ad26.COV2.S vaccination and SARS-CoV-2 variants. About the research overall: Donor was assigned to the Ad26.COV2.S arm of trial COV1001.

Broader study findings: Substantial breadth was reportedly displayed by spike-specific CD8+ and CD4+ T cell responses after vaccination. Recipients of vaccine and of placebo showed similar breadth of their non-spike TCR repertoires.

Method: immunoSEQ multiplex PCR; TCRdb's copy keeps in-frame clones and lacks some. This table holds hundreds of thousands of clones, roughly 90% found once. Between the trimmed V and J ends, which lost 3 bases and 5 bases, there was a span of 13 bases. This CDR3 is 14 amino acids long. CDR1 KGHSH and CDR2 LQKENI come from the germline V gene. A remark on this clone: The antigen is not known. This sample also contains other DNA sequences that code for the same CDR3.

Treatment in this sample: about 20 received Ad26.COV2.S at low or high dose, single or two shots; 5 received placebo; per-sample allocation not given. Sampling was performed 63 days after the first vaccine or placebo injection. Boston provided a donor who was an adult aged 18-55 years. The J gene is TRBJ2-5, the V gene TRBV18; D possibly corresponds to TRBD1 (7 bases). Sequencing used peripheral blood, obtained in a trial of Ad26.COV2.S vaccine versus placebo. The sequence derives from a person aged 18 to 65 who received the Ad26.COV2.S COVID-19 vaccine or a placebo. The CDR3 DNA follows: TGTGCCAGCTCACCCCTACCAGGGGGGGAGACCCAGTACTTC. The encoded protein is CASSPLPGGETQYF.